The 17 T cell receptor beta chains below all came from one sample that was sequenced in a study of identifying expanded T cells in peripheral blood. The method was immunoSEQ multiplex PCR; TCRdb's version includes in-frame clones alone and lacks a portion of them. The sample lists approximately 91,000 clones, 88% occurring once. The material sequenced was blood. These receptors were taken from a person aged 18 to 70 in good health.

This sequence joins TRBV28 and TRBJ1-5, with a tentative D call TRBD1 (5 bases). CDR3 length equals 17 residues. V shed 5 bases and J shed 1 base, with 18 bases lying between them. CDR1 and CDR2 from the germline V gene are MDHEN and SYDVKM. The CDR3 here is CASSPPDGGRSNQPQHF. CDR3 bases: TGTGCCAGCAGTCCCCCGGACGGGGGTAGGAGCAATCAGCCCCAGCATTTT. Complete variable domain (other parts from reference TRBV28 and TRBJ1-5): DVKVTQSSRYLVKRTGEKVFLECVQDMDHENMFWYRQDPGLGLRLIYFSYDVKMKEKGDIPEGYSVSREKKERFSLILESASTNQTSMYLCASSPPDGGRSNQPQHFGDGTRLSIL.

CDR3 in amino acids: CASSQDTGNSPLHF. The CDR3 DNA follows: TGTGCCAGCAGCCAAGATACAGGGAATTCACCCCTCCACTTT. This chain uses TRBV5-3 with TRBJ1-6; a weak D match, TRBD1 (6 bases). TRBV5-3 is designated an ORF whose function remains uncertain. There are 14 residues in the CDR3. V was trimmed by 8 bases and J by 7 bases, leaving 16 bases between them.

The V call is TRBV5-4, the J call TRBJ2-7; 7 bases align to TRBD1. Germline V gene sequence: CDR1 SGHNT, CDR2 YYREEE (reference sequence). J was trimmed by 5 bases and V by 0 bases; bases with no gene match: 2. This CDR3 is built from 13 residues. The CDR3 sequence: CASSLGQGNEQYF. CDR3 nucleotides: TGTGCCAGCAGCTTGGGACAGGGAAACGAGCAGTACTTC.

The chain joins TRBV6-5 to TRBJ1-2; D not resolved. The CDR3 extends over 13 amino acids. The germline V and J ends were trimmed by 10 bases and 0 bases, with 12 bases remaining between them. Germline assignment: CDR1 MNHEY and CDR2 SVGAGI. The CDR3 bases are TGTGCCACCCGACCCACAGCTAACTATGGCTACACCTTC. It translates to CATRPTANYGYTF.

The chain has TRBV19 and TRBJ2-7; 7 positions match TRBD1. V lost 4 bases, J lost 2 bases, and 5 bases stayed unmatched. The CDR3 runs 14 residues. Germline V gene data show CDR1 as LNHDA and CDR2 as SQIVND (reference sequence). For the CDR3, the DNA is TGTGCCAGTAGTAAGTCTAGGGGGCCCTACGAGCAGTACTTC. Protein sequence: CASSKSRGPYEQYF.

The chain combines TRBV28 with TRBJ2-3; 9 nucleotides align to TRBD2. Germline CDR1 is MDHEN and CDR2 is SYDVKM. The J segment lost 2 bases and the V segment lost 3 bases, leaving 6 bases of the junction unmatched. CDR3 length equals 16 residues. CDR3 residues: CASSLGGRAFTDTQYF. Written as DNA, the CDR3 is TGTGCCAGCAGTTTGGGCGGGAGGGCTTTCACAGATACGCAGTATTTT.

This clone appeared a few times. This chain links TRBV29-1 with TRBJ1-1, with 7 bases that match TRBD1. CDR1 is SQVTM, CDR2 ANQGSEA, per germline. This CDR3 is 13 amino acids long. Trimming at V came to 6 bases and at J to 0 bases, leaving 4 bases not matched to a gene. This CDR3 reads CSVRQGMNTEAFF. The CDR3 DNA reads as TGCAGCGTCAGACAGGGTATGAACACTGAAGCTTTCTTT.

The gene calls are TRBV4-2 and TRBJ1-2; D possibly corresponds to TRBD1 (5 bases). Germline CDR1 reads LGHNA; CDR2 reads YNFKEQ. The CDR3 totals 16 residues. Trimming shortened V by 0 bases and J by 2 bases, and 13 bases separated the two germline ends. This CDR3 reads CASSQDGQGPNYGYTF. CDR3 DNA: TGTGCCAGCAGCCAAGATGGGCAGGGCCCCAACTATGGCTACACCTTC.

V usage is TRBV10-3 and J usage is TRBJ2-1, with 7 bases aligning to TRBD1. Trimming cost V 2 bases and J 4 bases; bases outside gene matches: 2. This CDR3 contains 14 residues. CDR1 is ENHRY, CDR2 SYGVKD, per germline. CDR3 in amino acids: CAISEPGQYNEQFF. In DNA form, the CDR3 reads TGTGCCATCAGTGAGCCGGGACAGTACAATGAGCAGTTCTTC.

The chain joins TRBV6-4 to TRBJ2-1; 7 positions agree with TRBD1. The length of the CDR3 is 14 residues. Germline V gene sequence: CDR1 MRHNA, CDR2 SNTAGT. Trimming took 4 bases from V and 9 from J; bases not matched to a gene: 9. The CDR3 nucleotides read TGTGCCAGCAGTGGAGGGGACAGCTTTAGTGAGCAGTTCTTC. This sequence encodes CASSGGDSFSEQFF.

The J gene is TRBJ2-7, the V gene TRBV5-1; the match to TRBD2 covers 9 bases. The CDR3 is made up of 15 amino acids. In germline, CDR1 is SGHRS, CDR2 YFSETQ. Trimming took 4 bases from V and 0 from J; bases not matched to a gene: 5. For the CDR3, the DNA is TGCGCCAGCAGCGGACCGACTAGCGGCTCCTACGAGCAGTACTTC. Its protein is CASSGPTSGSYEQYF.

In nucleotides, the CDR3 is TGTGCCAGCAGCCAAGATACAGGAAGCACAGATACGCAGTATTTT. Amino acids: CASSQDTGSTDTQYF. The chain links TRBV4-2 to TRBJ2-3; weak D call: TRBD1 (5 bases). This CDR3 contains 15 residues. CDR1 is LGHNA and CDR2 is YNFKEQ in the germline V gene. V lost 0 bases and J 0 bases, leaving 7 bases between the germline ends.

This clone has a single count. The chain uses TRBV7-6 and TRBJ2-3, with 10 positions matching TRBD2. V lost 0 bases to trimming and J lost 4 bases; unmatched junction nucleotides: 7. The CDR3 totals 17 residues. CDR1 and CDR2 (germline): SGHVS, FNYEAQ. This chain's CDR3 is CASSLAELAGDADTQYF. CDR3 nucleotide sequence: TGTGCCAGCAGCTTAGCGGAGCTAGCGGGAGATGCAGATACGCAGTATTTT.

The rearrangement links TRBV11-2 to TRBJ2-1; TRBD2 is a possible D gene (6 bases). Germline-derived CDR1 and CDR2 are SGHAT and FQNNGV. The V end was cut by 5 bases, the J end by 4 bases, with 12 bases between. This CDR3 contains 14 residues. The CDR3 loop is CASSPEGTYNEQFF. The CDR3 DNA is TGTGCCAGCAGCCCCGAGGGGACTTACAATGAGCAGTTCTTC.

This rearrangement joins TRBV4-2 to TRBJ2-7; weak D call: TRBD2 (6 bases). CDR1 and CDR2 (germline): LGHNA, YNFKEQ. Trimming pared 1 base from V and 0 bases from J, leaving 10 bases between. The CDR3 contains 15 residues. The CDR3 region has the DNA TGTGCCAGCAGCCAAGTTACCGGGAGCTCCTACGAGCAGTACTTC. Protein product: CASSQVTGSSYEQYF.

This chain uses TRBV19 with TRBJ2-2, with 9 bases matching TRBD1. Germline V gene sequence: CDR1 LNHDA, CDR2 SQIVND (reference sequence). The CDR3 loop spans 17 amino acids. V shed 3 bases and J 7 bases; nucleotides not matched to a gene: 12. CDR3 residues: CASSILSGTGISGELFF. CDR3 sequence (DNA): TGTGCCAGTAGTATCTTATCCGGGACAGGGATTAGCGGGGAGCTGTTTTTT.

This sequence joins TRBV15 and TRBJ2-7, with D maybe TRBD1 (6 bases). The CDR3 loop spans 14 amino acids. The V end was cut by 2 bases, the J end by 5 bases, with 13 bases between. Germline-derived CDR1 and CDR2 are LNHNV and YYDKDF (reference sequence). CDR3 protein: CATSRPGTSHEQYF. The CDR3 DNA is TGTGCCACCAGCAGACCCGGGACAAGCCACGAGCAGTACTTC.